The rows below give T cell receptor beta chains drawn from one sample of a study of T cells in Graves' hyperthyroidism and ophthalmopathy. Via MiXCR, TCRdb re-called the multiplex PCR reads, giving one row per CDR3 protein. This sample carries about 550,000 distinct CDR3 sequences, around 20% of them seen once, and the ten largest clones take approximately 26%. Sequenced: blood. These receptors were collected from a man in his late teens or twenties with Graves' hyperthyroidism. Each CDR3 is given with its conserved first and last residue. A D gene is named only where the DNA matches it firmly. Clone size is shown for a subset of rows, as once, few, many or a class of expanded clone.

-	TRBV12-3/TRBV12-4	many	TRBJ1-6	CASSLAAPSRGESPLHF	TGTGCCAGCAGTTTAGCGGCCCCCAGCAGGGGAGAATCACCCCTCCACTTT
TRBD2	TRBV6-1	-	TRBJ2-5	CASRKREGPETQYF	TGTGCCAGCAGGAAGCGGGAGGGGCCAGAGACCCAGTACTTC
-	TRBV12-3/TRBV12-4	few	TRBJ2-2	CASGTGTGELFF	TGTGCCAGCGGGACGGGGACCGGGGAGCTGTTTTTT
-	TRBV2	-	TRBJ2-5	CASSEARGQGETQYF	TGTGCCAGCAGTGAAGCACGGGGGCAGGGGGAGACCCAGTACTTC
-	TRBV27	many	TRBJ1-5	CATPSWGYQPQHF	TGTGCCACCCCGTCGTGGGGCTATCAGCCCCAGCATTTT
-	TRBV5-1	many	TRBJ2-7	CASSGAAYEQYF	TGCGCCAGCAGCGGGGCCGCCTACGAGCAGTACTTC
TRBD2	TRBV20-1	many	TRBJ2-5	CSASDPRGAGGLETQYF	TGCAGTGCTAGTGACCCGAGAGGGGCGGGGGGGCTAGAGACCCAGTACTTC
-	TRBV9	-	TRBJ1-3	CASSSQPGQYSGNTIYF	TGTGCCAGCAGCTCCCAACCTGGACAGTACTCTGGAAACACCATATATTTT
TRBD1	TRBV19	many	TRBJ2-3	CASRGQGTDTQYF	TGTGCCAGCCGCGGACAGGGCACAGATACGCAGTATTTT
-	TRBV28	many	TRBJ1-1	CASTSNLPGENTEAFF	TGTGCCAGCACCTCGAACCTCCCAGGTGAGAACACTGAAGCTTTCTTT
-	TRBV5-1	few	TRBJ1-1	CASSPTVGVTEAFF	TGCGCCAGCAGCCCGACGGTGGGGGTCACTGAAGCTTTCTTT
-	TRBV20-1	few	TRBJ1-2	CSARSSGGADYGYTF	TGCAGTGCTAGATCGTCCGGGGGCGCGGACTATGGCTACACCTTC
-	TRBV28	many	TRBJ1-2	CASSPGWRLTNYGYTF	TGTGCCAGCAGCCCCGGTTGGAGGCTCACTAACTATGGCTACACCTTC
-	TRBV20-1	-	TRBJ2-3	CSAREAAFTDTQYF	TGCAGTGCTAGAGAAGCGGCTTTCACAGATACGCAGTATTTT
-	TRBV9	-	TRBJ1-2	CASSPGFLGGYTF	TGTGCCAGCAGCCCCGGATTCCTGGGGGGCTACACCTTC
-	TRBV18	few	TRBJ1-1	CASSPRGNGVNTEAFF	TGTGCCAGCTCACCACGGGGTAATGGGGTGAACACTGAAGCTTTCTTT
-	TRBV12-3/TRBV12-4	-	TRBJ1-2	CASSPGGGADGYTF	TGTGCCAGCAGTCCCGGGGGGGGGGCGGATGGCTACACCTTC
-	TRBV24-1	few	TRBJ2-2	CATSRDGNTGELFF	TGTGCCACCAGCCGGGACGGGAACACCGGGGAGCTGTTTTTT
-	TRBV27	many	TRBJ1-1	CASSLRQGMNTEAFF	TGTGCCAGCAGTTTACGCCAAGGGATGAACACTGAAGCTTTCTTT
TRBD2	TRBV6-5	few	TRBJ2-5	CASKLAGGGETQYF	TGTGCCAGCAAGTTGGCGGGAGGGGGGGAGACCCAGTACTTC